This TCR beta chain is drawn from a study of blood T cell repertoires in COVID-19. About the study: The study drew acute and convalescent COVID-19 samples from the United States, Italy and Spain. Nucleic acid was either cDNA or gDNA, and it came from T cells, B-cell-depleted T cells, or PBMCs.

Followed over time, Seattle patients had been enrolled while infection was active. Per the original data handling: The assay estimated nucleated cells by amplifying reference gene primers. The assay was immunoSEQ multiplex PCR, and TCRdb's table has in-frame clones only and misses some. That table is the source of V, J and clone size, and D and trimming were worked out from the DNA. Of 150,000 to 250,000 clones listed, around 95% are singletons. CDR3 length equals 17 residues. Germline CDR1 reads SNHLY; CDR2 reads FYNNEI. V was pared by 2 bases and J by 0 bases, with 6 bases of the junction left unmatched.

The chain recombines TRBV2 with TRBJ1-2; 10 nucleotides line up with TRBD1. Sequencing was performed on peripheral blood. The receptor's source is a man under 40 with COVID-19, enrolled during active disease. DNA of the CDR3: TGTGCCAGCAGTGAACCCGGGACAGGGGAAGCTAACTATGGCTACACCTTC. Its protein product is CASSEPGTGEANYGYTF.